The rows below give T cell receptor beta chains drawn from one sample of a study of Ad26.COV2.S vaccination and SARS-CoV-2 variants. The protocol was immunoSEQ multiplex PCR, while the TCRdb copy is restricted to in-frame clones and leaves out a portion. The sample has around 320,000 clones, roughly 84% seen once. The sample here was peripheral blood, taken in a trial of Ad26.COV2.S vaccine versus placebo. Receptors originate from a person aged 18-65 years who received the Ad26.COV2.S COVID-19 vaccine or a placebo. Both conserved end residues are part of each CDR3. Each record gives: D gene, clone size, V gene, J gene, CDR3 DNA, CDR3 protein. The D gene is left open where the match is weak. Clone sizes are given selectively: once, few, many, or a class where the clone is expanded.

>TRBD1|few|TRBV3-1/TRBV3-2|TRBJ2-7
TGTGCCAGCAGCCAGTCGGGGAAACAGGGGAGCTACGAGCAGTACTTC
CASSQSGKQGSYEQYF
>NA|NA|TRBV5-5|TRBJ2-2
TGTGCCAGCAGCTCCTGGACGGGCACCGGGGAGCTGTTTTTT
CASSSWTGTGELFF
>NA|NA|TRBV28|TRBJ2-7
TGTGCCAGCAGTCCCACCTCCGGGACTCAGGGTTACGAGCAGTACTTC
CASSPTSGTQGYEQYF
>NA|NA|TRBV2|TRBJ1-2
TGTGCCAGCAGTGATGGCAGGAGTAGTAACTATGGCTACACCTTC
CASSDGRSSNYGYTF
>TRBD1|NA|TRBV4-1|TRBJ2-1
TGCGCCAGCAGCCGGACAGGGTGGGCGTATGAGCAGTTCTTC
CASSRTGWAYEQFF
>NA|NA|TRBV7-2|TRBJ1-3
TGTGCCAGCAGCTTAGGAACGCCAAACTCTGGAAACACCATATATTTT
CASSLGTPNSGNTIYF
>NA|once|TRBV28|TRBJ2-7
TGTGCCAGCAGTTCCGGTAGCTCCTACGAGCAGTACTTC
CASSSGSSYEQYF
>TRBD2|NA|TRBV6-6|TRBJ2-5
TGTGCCAGCAGCTACCAACGAGCGGGGGGTCGAGAGACCCAGTACTTC
CASSYQRAGGRETQYF
>NA|NA|TRBV4-1|TRBJ2-5
TGCGCCAGCAGCCAAGAAAGGAAGGCAGGGAAGGTGACCCAGTACTTC
CASSQERKAGKVTQYF
>NA|NA|TRBV5-1|TRBJ1-2
TGCGCCAGCGCTCGACCAAACGCCTATGGCTACACCTTC
CASARPNAYGYTF
>NA|NA|TRBV25-1|TRBJ1-1
TGTGCCAGCAGTGACCACAGGAGGAACACTGAAGCTTTCTTT
CASSDHRRNTEAFF
>NA|NA|TRBV12-5|TRBJ2-7
TGTGCTAGTGGTTTGTTCGCAGGGAGTCTCCTTCCCGAGCAGTACTTC
CASGLFAGSLLPEQYF
>NA|NA|TRBV10-3|TRBJ1-1
TGTGCCATCAGTGAGGGGGCTGATGGCACTGAAGCTTTCTTT
CAISEGADGTEAFF
>NA|NA|TRBV12-3/TRBV12-4|TRBJ2-3
TGTGCCAGCAGTCGCACAGATACGCAGTATTTT
CASSRTDTQYF
>NA|NA|TRBV11-2|TRBJ1-1
TGTGCCAGCAGCTTAGCGGTTAACACTGAAGCTTTCTTT
CASSLAVNTEAFF
>NA|NA|TRBV3-1/TRBV3-2|TRBJ1-2
TGTGCCAGCAGCCAAGTCGAATCGGACTATGGCTACACCTTC
CASSQVESDYGYTF